This TCR beta chain was documented in a study of regulatory T cells in long-lasting Graves disease. There are a few counts of this clonotype. The time point is: persistent/refractory GD, antithyroid drugs over 5 years with positive TRAb. PBMCs were the source of the RNA used for TCR sequencing. Germline assignment: CDR1 SEHNR and CDR2 FQNEAQ (reference sequence). V lost 1 base and J lost 4, with 7 bases in between. The CDR3 spans 13 residues. Arm-PCR of CDR3 regions with iRepertoire HTBI primers generated TCR beta libraries. TCRdb recomputed calls from the multiplex PCR reads with MiXCR, one row per CDR3 protein. The profile shows roughly 400,000 distinct CDR3 sequences, about a fifth of them singletons.

V and J are TRBV7-9 and TRBJ2-5; D not resolved. The origin of this receptor is a female donor with Graves disease. The sample here was peripheral blood mononuclear cells (PBMCs), taken when the disease was refractory, from a patient treated with antithyroid drugs. Written as DNA, the CDR3 is TGTGCCAGCAGCTTAGTTAACGGAGAGACCCAGTACTTC. Translation gives CASSLVNGETQYF.